This TCR beta chain was obtained from a study of spatial heterogeneity in lung cancer. Study-level points and caveats: Higher tumor mutation counts went along with higher counts of expanded intratumoral alpha and beta TCRs.

As regards this clonotype: Its specificity is not known.

TCRdb fed the 5' RACE reads into MiXCR, producing one record per CDR3 protein. The sample shows fewer than 3,500 distinct CDR3 sequences, about 11% of them seen only once. Time point of the sample: sample taken at primary tumor resection. Whole RNA was taken from tumor, nontumor lung or frozen PBMC; it was then sequenced unsorted. CDR1 is SGHTA, CDR2 FQGNSA, per germline. This CDR3 comprises 16 residues. J gave up 5 bases and V 5 bases, and 9 bases lay outside the gene matches. This clonotype was sampled from a female donor with early-stage non-small cell lung cancer. The V call is TRBV7-2, the J call TRBJ2-5, with TRBD2 identical over 12 bases. Sequences were derived from lung tumor tissue, sampled at surgery. The CDR3 DNA follows: TGTGCCAGCAGCCATCTAGCGGGAGGGCCGTCGGAGACCCAGTACTTC. This gives the protein CASSHLAGGPSETQYF. Complete variable domain (other parts from reference TRBV7-2 and TRBJ2-5): GAGVSQSPSNKVTEKGKDVELRCDPISGHTALYWYRQSLGQGLEFLIYFQGNSAPDKSGLPSDRFSAERTGGSVSTLTIQRTQQEDSAVYLCASSHLAGGPSETQYFGPGTRLLVL.